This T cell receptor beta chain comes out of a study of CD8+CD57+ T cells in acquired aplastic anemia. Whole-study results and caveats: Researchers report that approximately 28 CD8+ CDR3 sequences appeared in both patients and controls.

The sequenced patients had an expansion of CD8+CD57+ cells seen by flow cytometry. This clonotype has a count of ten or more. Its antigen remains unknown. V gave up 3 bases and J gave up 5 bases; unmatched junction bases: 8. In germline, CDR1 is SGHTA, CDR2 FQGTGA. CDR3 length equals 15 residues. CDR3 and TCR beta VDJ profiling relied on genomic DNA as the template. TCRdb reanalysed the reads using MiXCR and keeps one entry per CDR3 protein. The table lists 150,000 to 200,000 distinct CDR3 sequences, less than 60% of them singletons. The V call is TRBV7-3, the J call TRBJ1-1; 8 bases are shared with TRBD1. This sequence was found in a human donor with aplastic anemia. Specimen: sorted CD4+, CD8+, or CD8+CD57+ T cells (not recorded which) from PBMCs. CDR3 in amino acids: CASSFLGQGRTEAFF. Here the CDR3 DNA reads TGTGCCAGCAGCTTCCTAGGACAGGGAAGGACTGAAGCTTTCTTT. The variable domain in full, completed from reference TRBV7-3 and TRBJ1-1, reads GAGVSQTPSNKVTEKGKYVELRCDPISGHTALYWYRQSLGQGPEFLIYFQGTGAADDSGLPNDRFFAVRPEGSVSTLKIQRTERGDSAVYLCASSFLGQGRTEAFFGQGTRLTVV.